The source of this T cell receptor beta chain is a study of neurological immune-mediated disorders. Time point denoted: longitudinal time-point 3. Ten or more counts support this clonotype. Its antigen is undetermined. A 10-nucleotide random UMI tagged transcripts in template-switch 5'RACE cDNA synthesis. Each CDR3 protein is one row after TCRdb ran MiXCR on the 5' RACE reads. The table includes about 84,000 distinct CDR3 sequences, around 4% detected once. Broader study findings: Patients with HTLV-1-associated myelopathy showed the most TCR clonal expansion. Those with multiple sclerosis showed the least, falling below healthy controls.

Germline V lookup: CDR1 SEHNR, CDR2 FQNEAQ (reference sequence). Trimming took 1 base from V and 0 from J, leaving 8 bases between them. The CDR3 consists of 15 residues. This receptor was taken from an older woman with multiple sclerosis. The chain uses TRBV7-9 and TRBJ2-3; D gene unclear. Sequencing was carried out using PBMCs. CDR3 residues: CASSLGDASTDTQYF. The DNA for the CDR3 is TGTGCCAGCAGCTTAGGCGACGCTAGCACAGATACGCAGTATTTT.